These 13 T cell receptor beta chains share one sample of origin, sequenced in a study of T-cell reconstitution after alpha-beta-depleted transplantation in children. This sample's TCRbeta library carried unique molecular identifier barcodes. TCRdb fed the PCR reads into MiXCR, producing one record per CDR3 protein. The repertoire holds about 610,000 distinct CDR3 sequences, with roughly a tenth as singletons. The sample here was PBMCs from the stem cell graft donor, taken from the stem cell graft. The receptors here all came from a human donor who donated a stem cell graft to a child with acute myeloid leukemia.

The chain combines TRBV20-1 with TRBJ2-3; 8 nucleotides agree with TRBD2. CDR3 size: 16 residues. With V trimmed by 3 bases and J by 3 bases, 11 bases remained unmatched. Germline CDR1 reads DFQATT; CDR2 reads SNEGSKA (reference sequence). CDR3 amino acids: CSASRSREGRTDTQYF. The DNA of the CDR3 is TGCAGTGCTAGCCGTTCACGGGAGGGGCGAACAGATACGCAGTATTTT.

This clonotype was seen repeatedly, ten times or more. CDR3 loop: CATSREPRVSGYTF. The CDR3 DNA follows: TGTGCCACCAGCAGAGAGCCTAGGGTCTCTGGCTACACCTTC. The chain combines TRBV15 with TRBJ1-2; D ambiguous. Trimming left V 0 bases short and J 7 bases short, with 12 bases between. Germline CDR1 is LNHNV and CDR2 is YYDKDF (reference sequence). The CDR3 contains 14 residues.

This clonotype was counted a few times. The CDR3 coding sequence is TGCAGTGCTAGCGGATCCAGCGGGGACACTAAGCGGCATGGAGATACGCAGTATTTT. Translating gives CSASGSSGDTKRHGDTQYF. The chain recombines TRBV20-1 with TRBJ2-3; D is perhaps TRBD2 (7 bases). Between the trimmed V and J ends, which lost 3 bases and 5 bases, there was a span of 30 bases. CDR1 and CDR2 from the germline V gene are DFQATT and SNEGSKA (reference sequence). The CDR3 runs to 19 residues.

V gene TRBV6-1 combines with J gene TRBJ2-7; 9 bases fit TRBD2. Germline V gene lookup returns CDR1 MNHNS and CDR2 SASEGT. After removal of 6 bases from V and 7 bases from J, the junction contained 4 bases not matched to a gene. This CDR3 has 12 residues. CDR3 residues: CASRPTSGEQYF. The DNA of the CDR3 is TGTGCCAGCAGGCCGACTAGCGGTGAGCAGTACTTC.

The V and J genes are TRBV6-1 and TRBJ1-1; 12 nucleotides align to TRBD1. CDR3 length equals 16 residues. Germline CDR1 and CDR2: MNHNS and SASEGT. V lost 4 bases, J lost 2 bases, and 5 bases stayed unmatched. CDR3 residues: CASSARDRGLNTEAFF. In DNA, the CDR3 is TGTGCCAGCAGTGCCCGGGACAGGGGGCTTAACACTGAAGCTTTCTTT.

This chain connects TRBV5-1 to TRBJ2-7; perhaps TRBD1 as D (5 bases). This CDR3 comprises 15 residues. Deletions cut 0 bases from V and 2 bases from J, with 12 bases between. Germline V gene data show CDR1 as SGHRS and CDR2 as YFSETQ. For the CDR3, the DNA is TGCGCCAGCAGCTTGGAACCCAGGGCGCCCTACGAGCAGTACTTC. This gives the protein CASSLEPRAPYEQYF. The full variable domain, with the rest looked up from reference TRBV5-1 and TRBJ2-7, is KAGVTQTPRYLIKTRGQQVTLSCSPISGHRSVSWYQQTPGQGLQFLFEYFSETQRNKGNFPGRFSGRQFSNSRSEMNVSTLELGDSALYLCASSLEPRAPYEQYFGPGTRLTVT.

This clonotype was found a few times. V usage is TRBV7-2 and J usage is TRBJ2-7, with a possible D match to TRBD2 (5 bases). The V end was cut by 2 bases, the J end by 2 bases, with 22 bases between. This CDR3 comprises 18 residues. Germline V gene sequence: CDR1 SGHTA, CDR2 FQGNSA. The CDR3 bases are TGTGCCAGCAGCTTATTTCTTATGGCAAAGGGAGCTACCTACGAGCAGTACTTC. Its protein product is CASSLFLMAKGATYEQYF.

In its sample, this clonotype was seen a few times. The chain joins TRBV12-3 or TRBV12-4 to TRBJ1-2; maybe TRBD1 (6 bases). CDR3 size: 14 residues. V shed 6 bases and J shed 8 bases, with 19 bases lying between them. CDR3 in amino acids: CASRATGSDQGYTF. As DNA, the CDR3 is TGTGCCAGCAGGGCTACAGGGTCCGATCAAGGCTACACCTTC.

The V call is TRBV12-3 or TRBV12-4, the J call TRBJ2-1; 9 positions agree with TRBD1. J lost 8 bases, V lost 4 bases, and 6 bases had no gene match. This CDR3 comprises 14 residues. The CDR3 spells CASSYSGTGHEQFF. The CDR3 region has the DNA TGTGCCAGCAGTTACTCCGGGACAGGGCATGAGCAGTTCTTC.

V usage is TRBV13 and J usage is TRBJ2-7; 10 bases fit TRBD1. Germline V gives CDR1 PRHDT, CDR2 FYEKMQ (reference sequence). This CDR3 spans 15 amino acids. The junction had 4 bases not matched to a gene; V was cut back by 3 bases and J by 2 bases. CDR3 sequence (DNA): TGTGCCAGCAGCTTCCGGACAGGGGGGACCTACGAGCAGTACTTC. It codes for CASSFRTGGTYEQYF.

Many counts were recorded for this clonotype. V and J are TRBV29-1 and TRBJ1-3; D unclear. The CDR3 runs to 14 residues. Per germline, CDR1 SQVTM and CDR2 ANQGSEA. V lost 5 bases, J lost 0 bases, and 11 bases lay in between. In nucleotides, the CDR3 is TGCAGCGTTTCCAGTACGAGCTCTGGAAACACCATATATTTT. Amino acids: CSVSSTSSGNTIYF.

This clonotype has ten or more counts. This chain links TRBV5-1 with TRBJ2-7, with TRBD2 matching over 11 bases. The CDR3 is made up of 16 amino acids. V lost 5 bases to trimming and J lost 1 base; unmatched junction nucleotides: 8. Germline V CDR1 and CDR2: SGHRS, YFSETQ. CDR3 loop: CASRLGRTSGSYEQYF. As DNA, the CDR3 is TGCGCCAGCAGGCTGGGGAGGACTAGCGGGTCCTACGAGCAGTACTTC.

This clonotype was counted between two and nine times. This chain uses TRBV5-1 with TRBJ1-5; weak D call: TRBD1 (5 bases). The CDR3 contains 15 residues. Germline loops: CDR1 SGHRS, CDR2 YFSETQ. Trimming took off 4 bases at V and 4 bases at J, with 15 bases between the two ends. The CDR3, as DNA: TGCGCCAGCAGCCGTGAGGGGTTGGGAAATCAGCCCCAGCATTTT. Amino acids: CASSREGLGNQPQHF. Complete variable domain (other parts from reference TRBV5-1 and TRBJ1-5): KAGVTQTPRYLIKTRGQQVTLSCSPISGHRSVSWYQQTPGQGLQFLFEYFSETQRNKGNFPGRFSGRQFSNSRSEMNVSTLELGDSALYLCASSREGLGNQPQHFGDGTRLSIL.